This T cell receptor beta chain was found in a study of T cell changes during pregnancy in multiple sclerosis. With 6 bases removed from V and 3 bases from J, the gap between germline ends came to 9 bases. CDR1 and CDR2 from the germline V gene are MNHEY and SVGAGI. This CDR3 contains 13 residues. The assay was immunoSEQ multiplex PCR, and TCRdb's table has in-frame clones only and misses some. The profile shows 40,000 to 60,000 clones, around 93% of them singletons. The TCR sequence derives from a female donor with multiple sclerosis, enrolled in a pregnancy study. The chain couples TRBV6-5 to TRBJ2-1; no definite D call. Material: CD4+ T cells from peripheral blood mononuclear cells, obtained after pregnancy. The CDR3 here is CASSPRNYNEQFF. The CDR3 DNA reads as TGTGCCAGCAGCCCGCGGAACTACAATGAGCAGTTCTTC.